Below, 18 T cell receptor beta chains from the same sample are listed, as sequenced in a study of vaccination and CD4 T cells after COVID-19. With the Oncomine TCR Beta short-read assay, DNA from cultured CD4+ T cells was sequenced. TCRdb analysed the PCR reads with MiXCR anew, one entry per CDR3 protein. In the table there are over 15,000 distinct CDR3 sequences, 40% to 60% of which are singletons. The treatment here: 10-day PBMC culture with coronavirus spike peptide pools or control peptides (ViraFEST assay). Their target antigens are unknown. Sequencing used CD4+ T cells from blood, cultured in vitro, obtained before SARS-CoV-2 vaccination. These receptors were obtained from a human donor who had recovered from COVID-19.

V is TRBV20-1 and J is TRBJ2-1, with D hard to call. Trimming took 5 bases from V and 5 from J, leaving 19 bases between them. Germline CDR1 DFQATT, CDR2 SNEGSKA (reference sequence). CDR3 size: 15 residues. Here the CDR3 DNA reads TGCAGTGCTCCATCCTCGTCGGGCATTAACAATGAGCAGTTCTTC. This gives the protein CSAPSSSGINNEQFF.

V gene TRBV7-8 combines with J gene TRBJ2-5, with TRBD1 identical over 11 bases. This CDR3 region has 14 residues. CDR1 SGHVS and CDR2 FQNEAQ come from the germline V gene. With 6 bases clipped from V and 5 bases from J, the junction kept 5 bases outside the gene matches. The CDR3 region is CASRRTGGLETQYF. DNA for the CDR3: TGTGCCAGCAGACGGACAGGGGGCTTGGAGACCCAGTACTTC. Using reference TRBV7-8 and TRBJ2-5 for the parts outside the CDR3, the full variable domain is GAGVSQSPRYKVAKRGQDVALRCDPISGHVSLFWYQQALGQGPEFLTYFQNEAQLDKSGLPSDRFFAERPEGSVSTLKIQRTQQEDSAVYLCASRRTGGLETQYFGPGTRLLVL.

V and J are TRBV28 and TRBJ2-5; TRBD1 agrees at 11 bases. This CDR3 is 14 amino acids long. The J segment lost 5 bases and the V segment lost 5 bases, leaving 4 bases of the junction unmatched. Germline CDR1 MDHEN, CDR2 SYDVKM. CDR3 DNA sequence: TGTGCCAGCAGTAGGACAGGGGGCGGTGAGACCCAGTACTTC. This encodes CASSRTGGGETQYF.

This clonotype turned up a few times. The CDR3 nucleotides read TGTGCCAGCAGCTTAGCAAGAAACACTGAAGCTTTCTTT. Translating gives CASSLARNTEAFF. The chain carries TRBV7-8 and TRBJ1-1; D remains ambiguous. The CDR3 is 13 amino acids. The germline V and J ends were trimmed by 0 bases and 2 bases, with 4 bases remaining between them. Per the germline V gene, CDR1 is SGHVS and CDR2 is FQNEAQ. The complete variable domain, with remaining parts taken from reference TRBV7-8 and TRBJ1-1, reads GAGVSQSPRYKVAKRGQDVALRCDPISGHVSLFWYQQALGQGPEFLTYFQNEAQLDKSGLPSDRFFAERPEGSVSTLKIQRTQQEDSAVYLCASSLARNTEAFFGQGTRLTVV.

This chain links TRBV4-1 with TRBJ2-7; TRBD2 is a possible D gene (6 bases). Germline V gene sequence: CDR1 MGHRA, CDR2 YSYEKL. The CDR3 consists of 15 residues. V lost 2 bases and J lost 2, with 13 bases in between. CDR3 region: CASSQIAGSTYEQYF. CDR3 in DNA: TGCGCCAGCAGCCAAATTGCGGGATCAACCTACGAGCAGTACTTC.

This chain uses TRBV29-1 with TRBJ2-5; tentative D call: TRBD1 (5 bases). The length of the CDR3 is 12 residues. With 4 bases removed from V and 2 bases from J, the gap between germline ends came to 8 bases. Germline lookup yields CDR1 SQVTM and CDR2 ANQGSEA. The CDR3 nucleotides read TGCAGCGTTGGCCAGGGTCAAGAGACCCAGTACTTC. Protein: CSVGQGQETQYF.

The CDR3 bases are TGCAGTGCCCCCTCAGGGGGTTCCCTGTTGGGGGCCAACGTCCTGACTTTC. Amino acids: CSAPSGGSLLGANVLTF. This sequence joins TRBV20-1 and TRBJ2-6; 7 nucleotides agree with TRBD1. Germline V gene data show CDR1 as DFQATT and CDR2 as SNEGSKA (reference sequence). Germline trimming cut 6 bases from V and 4 bases from J; bases unmatched to any gene: 15. This CDR3 comprises 17 residues.

This chain uses TRBV10-3 with TRBJ2-5; D call uncertain. CDR3 length: 16 amino acids. Germline CDR1 ENHRY, CDR2 SYGVKD. V dropped 4 bases and J dropped 4 bases, with 19 bases sitting between them. CDR3 nucleotides: TGTGCCATCAGTGTTGGGCAGGCGCCCTCCTCAGAGACCCAGTACTTC. This codes for CAISVGQAPSSETQYF.

This clonotype was picked up one time. The chain combines TRBV9 with TRBJ2-7; 7 bases fit TRBD2. The CDR3 consists of 15 residues. V shed 4 bases and J 5 bases; nucleotides not matched to a gene: 12. Per the germline V gene, CDR1 is SGDLS and CDR2 is YYNGEE. The CDR3 protein is CASSRASGVGHEQYF. The CDR3 DNA is TGTGCCAGCAGCCGTGCTAGCGGTGTGGGCCACGAGCAGTACTTC.

By proportion, this clonotype is medium-sized. This sequence joins TRBV20-1 and TRBJ1-2; 7 positions match TRBD1. The CDR3 totals 15 residues. Germline assignment: CDR1 DFQATT and CDR2 SNEGSKA (reference sequence). V shed 3 bases and J 1 base; nucleotides not matched to a gene: 8. The CDR3 DNA reads TGCAGTGCTAGGGTCGTTGCAGGGGGTAACTATGGCTACACCTTC. Translation: CSARVVAGGNYGYTF.

The chain carries TRBV6-1 and TRBJ1-6, with D possibly matching TRBD1 (6 bases). Trimming removed 5 bases at V and 7 bases at J, with 9 bases between. The CDR3 is 13 residues long. Germline lookup yields CDR1 MNHNS and CDR2 SASEGT. This CDR3 reads CASSLDRNSPLHF. The CDR3 DNA reads as TGTGCCAGCAGTCTAGACAGGAATTCACCCCTCCACTTT.

The rearrangement joins TRBV18 to TRBJ1-5; no reliable D call. V was clipped by 2 bases and J by 2 bases, with 7 bases between them. This CDR3 comprises 14 residues. Germline assignment: CDR1 KGHSH and CDR2 LQKENI. The CDR3 sequence: CASSPVGRNQPQHF. In DNA form, the CDR3 reads TGTGCCAGCTCACCAGTGGGTCGCAATCAGCCCCAGCATTTT.

The V call is TRBV24-1, the J call TRBJ2-3, with D unclear. V was cut by 3 bases and J by 2 bases, with 14 bases left in between. From germline, CDR1 is KGHDR and CDR2 SFDVKD. The length of the CDR3 is 16 residues. The CDR3 DNA sequence: TGTGCCACCAGTGATCCGGGCCATACTAACACAGATACGCAGTATTTT. Its protein product is CATSDPGHTNTDTQYF.

This clonotype showed up just a few times. This chain connects TRBV19 to TRBJ2-3; 10 bases line up with TRBD2. The V gene's germline CDR1 is LNHDA and CDR2 SQIVND (reference sequence). The V and J ends lost 3 bases and 1 base, in that order; junction bases with no gene match: 4. The CDR3 is 16 residues long. The CDR3 DNA is TGTGCCAGTAGTATGGGTCTAGCGGGAGGCACAGATACGCAGTATTTT. It specifies CASSMGLAGGTDTQYF.

The table lists this clonotype with a few counts. The rearrangement links TRBV7-7 to TRBJ2-5, with D possibly matching TRBD2 (5 bases). The CDR3 runs 13 residues. Germline loops: CDR1 SSHAT, CDR2 FNYEAQ (reference sequence). V was cut by 5 bases and J by 5 bases, with 12 bases left in between. The CDR3, as DNA: TGTGCCAGCAGCCGAACTAGATTGGAGACCCAGTACTTC. Amino acid sequence: CASSRTRLETQYF.

V usage is TRBV7-6 and J usage is TRBJ2-7; 10 nucleotides agree with TRBD1. Trimming cost V 5 bases and J 6 bases; bases outside gene matches: 7. Germline lookup yields CDR1 SGHVS and CDR2 FNYEAQ. The CDR3 sequence is 14 residues long. For the CDR3, the DNA is TGTGCCAGCAGCCGCCGGGACAGGGGCGCCGAGCAGTACTTC. It encodes CASSRRDRGAEQYF.

This clonotype was observed a handful of times. This chain uses TRBV20-1 with TRBJ2-1, with 10 bases identical to TRBD2. Germline V gives CDR1 DFQATT, CDR2 SNEGSKA (reference sequence). J was trimmed by 5 bases and V by 4 bases; bases with no gene match: 5. CDR3 length: 14 amino acids. CDR3 nucleotide sequence: TGCAGTGCTATTAGCGGGAGGATGGACAATGAGCAGTTCTTC. Its translation: CSAISGRMDNEQFF.

The rearrangement joins TRBV5-1 to TRBJ2-2; D possibly corresponds to TRBD1 (5 bases). This CDR3 has 15 amino acids. V was pared by 1 base and J by 1 base, with 8 bases between. Germline V lookup: CDR1 SGHRS, CDR2 YFSETQ. The chain's CDR3 is CASSLFQGNTGELFF. In nucleotides, the CDR3 is TGCGCCAGCAGCTTGTTCCAGGGGAACACCGGGGAGCTGTTTTTT. The full variable domain, completed using reference TRBV5-1 and TRBJ2-2, is KAGVTQTPRYLIKTRGQQVTLSCSPISGHRSVSWYQQTPGQGLQFLFEYFSETQRNKGNFPGRFSGRQFSNSRSEMNVSTLELGDSALYLCASSLFQGNTGELFFGEGSRLTVL.